These 12 T cell receptor beta chains share one sample of origin, sequenced in a study of blood T cell repertoires in COVID-19. Sequencing used immunoSEQ multiplex PCR; TCRdb keeps in-frame clones, though not all of them. Of 160,000 or so clones in the sample, over 75% were seen once. Sequenced: PBMCs or T cells enriched from blood (not recorded which). The receptors were gathered from a woman aged 40 to 50 with acute COVID-19.

The chain combines TRBV7-8 with TRBJ1-1, with TRBD1 as a possible D gene (6 bases). Germline values: CDR1 SGHVS, CDR2 FQNEAQ. This CDR3 is 15 amino acids long. V lost 7 bases to trimming and J lost 0 bases, with 15 bases between them. This CDR3 reads CASNPEGTLNTEAFF. In DNA, the CDR3 is TGTGCCAGCAACCCCGAAGGGACACTGAACACTGAAGCTTTCTTT.

The V gene is TRBV9, the J gene TRBJ2-7; 13 nucleotides agree with TRBD2. Germline CDR1 SGDLS, CDR2 YYNGEE. This CDR3 spans 16 amino acids. The trim removed 2 bases at V and 3 bases at J, leaving 5 bases unmatched. CDR3 DNA sequence: TGTGCCAGCAGCGTTGGACTAGCGGGAGAAATCTACGAGCAGTACTTC. It is translated as CASSVGLAGEIYEQYF.

The gene calls are TRBV10-2 and TRBJ1-1; 10 bases line up with TRBD1. With 6 bases clipped from V and 5 bases from J, the junction kept 3 bases outside the gene matches. Looked up from germline, CDR1 is WSHSY and CDR2 is SAAADI. This CDR3 is 13 amino acids long. CDR3 residues: CASRGQGTTEAFF. The DNA of the CDR3 is TGCGCCAGCAGGGGACAGGGGACGACTGAAGCTTTCTTT.

CDR3 DNA: TGTGCCAGCAGTTTCGATGGGAGGGGGACAGATACGCAGTATTTT. It is translated as CASSFDGRGTDTQYF. The chain combines TRBV27 with TRBJ2-3; a weak D match, TRBD2 (7 bases). Trimming pared 3 bases from V and 3 bases from J, leaving 13 bases between. The CDR3 is made up of 15 amino acids. The germline V gene encodes CDR1 MNHEY and CDR2 SMNVEV (reference sequence).

The gene calls are TRBV7-2 and TRBJ2-3; 11 bases agree with TRBD2. The germline gives CDR1 SGHTA, CDR2 FQGNSA. The CDR3 length is 15 residues. Trimming at V came to 1 base and at J to 5 bases, leaving 2 bases not matched to a gene. The DNA for the CDR3 is TGTGCCAGCAGCTTAGGACTAGCGGGATTAGATACGCAGTATTTT. Its translation: CASSLGLAGLDTQYF. Supplemented by reference TRBV7-2 and TRBJ2-3, the full variable domain reads GAGVSQSPSNKVTEKGKDVELRCDPISGHTALYWYRQSLGQGLEFLIYFQGNSAPDKSGLPSDRFSAERTGGSVSTLTIQRTQQEDSAVYLCASSLGLAGLDTQYFGPGTRLTVL.

DNA for the CDR3: TGCGCCAGCAGTGAGTCGATGACAGCCTTTTCACCCCTCCACTTT. Its translation is CASSESMTAFSPLHF. The chain couples TRBV10-2 to TRBJ1-6; D is perhaps TRBD1 (5 bases). The germline V gene encodes CDR1 WSHSY and CDR2 SAAADI. This CDR3 comprises 15 residues. Trimming took off 0 bases at V and 9 bases at J, with 12 bases between the two ends.

V gene TRBV9 combines with J gene TRBJ2-5; TRBD2 is a possible D gene (6 bases). The ends were cut back, 3 bases at V and 4 bases at J, with 10 bases in the middle. The CDR3 extends over 13 amino acids. CDR1 SGDLS and CDR2 YYNGEE come from the germline V gene. Here the CDR3 DNA reads TGTGCCAGCAGCGCTATCGGGGGAGAGACCCAGTACTTC. It is translated as CASSAIGGETQYF.

This clone was seen only a few times. The J gene is TRBJ2-1, the V gene TRBV9; 9 bases agree with TRBD2. CDR1 is SGDLS and CDR2 is YYNGEE in the germline V gene. Unmatched junction bases numbered 5, after V lost 0 bases and J lost 4 bases. The CDR3 extends over 16 amino acids. Here the CDR3 reads CASSVGVGLAYNEQFF. The CDR3 region has the DNA TGTGCCAGCAGCGTAGGGGTGGGACTAGCATACAATGAGCAGTTCTTC.

V is TRBV6-5 and J is TRBJ2-7, with TRBD2 matching 10 bases. J lost 5 bases, V lost 6 bases, and 10 bases had no gene match. The V gene's germline CDR1 is MNHEY and CDR2 SVGAGI. This CDR3 spans 15 amino acids. CDR3 sequence reads: CASRPSGSPQNEQYV. The DNA of the CDR3 is TGTGCCAGCAGACCTAGCGGGAGTCCCCAAAACGAGCAGTACGTC.

The chain joins TRBV12-3 or TRBV12-4 to TRBJ1-4; D not resolved. This CDR3 comprises 12 residues. Trimming took 6 bases from V and 8 from J, leaving 10 bases between them. This CDR3 is CASSFGGEKLFF. The CDR3 bases are TGTGCCAGCAGCTTTGGAGGCGAAAAACTGTTTTTT.

The genes are TRBV10-3 and TRBJ2-1; 10 nucleotides line up with TRBD2. There are 17 residues in the CDR3. Germline values: CDR1 ENHRY, CDR2 SYGVKD. V lost 5 bases and J lost 6; bases outside the gene matches: 13. The CDR3 sequence: CAISILPGLASPNEQFF. DNA of the CDR3: TGTGCCATCAGTATTTTACCGGGACTAGCGTCCCCCAATGAGCAGTTCTTC.

The V call is TRBV7-2, the J call TRBJ2-3; 7 bases match TRBD2. CDR3 length: 18 residues. The J segment lost 6 bases and the V segment lost 1 base, leaving 16 bases of the junction unmatched. Germline assignment: CDR1 SGHTA and CDR2 FQGNSA. In DNA, the CDR3 is TGTGCCAGCAGCTTAGAGGGACTACCGTCCCGAACGCGGGATACGCAGTATTTT. Protein: CASSLEGLPSRTRDTQYF. The full variable domain, in which reference TRBV7-2 and TRBJ2-3 provide the parts outside the CDR3, is GAGVSQSPSNKVTEKGKDVELRCDPISGHTALYWYRQSLGQGLEFLIYFQGNSAPDKSGLPSDRFSAERTGGSVSTLTIQRTQQEDSAVYLCASSLEGLPSRTRDTQYFGPGTRLTVL.